This TCR beta chain was sequenced during a study of CD8+ T cells in alopecia areata. RNA extraction was followed by reverse transcription into cDNA, which acted as the sequencing template. TCRdb's copy holds only in-frame clones and misses some; the assay was immunoSEQ multiplex PCR. The sample records about 270,000 clones, approximately 60% being singletons. As concerns this clone: As yet, its antigen is unknown. Other DNA sequences in this specimen translate into the identical CDR3.

The CDR3 consists of 14 residues. Germline V gives CDR1 GTSNPN, CDR2 SVGIG (reference sequence). V lost 0 bases, J lost 0 bases, and 1 base stayed unmatched. Treatment denoted: oral pan-JAK inhibitor, 5-10 mg twice daily. Both peripheral blood and punch biopsies of lesional scalp skin were obtained from patients who had alopecia areata. Study-level points and caveats: With one nonresponder, baseline CD8+ expansion's link to response remains uncertain. During tofacitinib treatment, many expanded lesional clones remained in scalp and blood. Scalp clonality dropped significantly under tofacitinib, as did expanded CD8+ top-100 clones.

The sequence came from a human donor with alopecia areata. Source: CD4+ T cells sorted from blood, taken at week 52, from a patient treated with tofacitinib. This chain links TRBV30 with TRBJ1-1; 7 nucleotides line up with TRBD1. In DNA form, the CDR3 reads TGTGCCTGGAGTGTAGGGACAGTGAACACTGAAGCTTTCTTT. Translating it yields CAWSVGTVNTEAFF.